The 4 T cell receptor beta chains presented below share a single source sample, sequenced in a study of CD8 T cells in ankylosing spondylitis listed by TCRdb under 2017. Preparation of the library involved 5' RACE. For sequencing, an Illumina HiSeq 2500 was employed. In-frame beta chains were kept once TCRdb had trimmed the public reads at Q25 with fastp and called clones with MiXCR. Duplicate CDR3 protein sequences are folded into a single record with the most common DNA and genes. A total of just over 300,000 distinct CDR3 sequences appear in this sample, around 21% of them only once. The ten biggest clones cover 3.5% of the sample. The specimen was blood, either unsorted or a sorted T cell fraction (not recorded which). Receptors originate from a female donor with ankylosing spondylitis or in good health (not recorded which).

V and J are TRBV19 and TRBJ2-1; possible D gene TRBD2, 6 bases. Trimming took 3 bases from V and 2 from J, leaving 11 bases between them. CDR1 and CDR2 (germline): LNHDA, SQIVND (reference sequence). The CDR3 extends over 15 amino acids. The CDR3 DNA reads as TGTGCCAGTAGTATTAAAGGCGGGGCCTACAATGAGCAGTTCTTC. As protein: CASSIKGGAYNEQFF.

The chain is built from TRBV10-3 and TRBJ1-2; D remains unclear. Trimming pared 4 bases from V and 7 bases from J, leaving 31 bases between. The CDR3 is made up of 19 amino acids. The V gene's germline CDR1 is ENHRY and CDR2 SYGVKD. The CDR3 DNA sequence: TGTGCCATCAGTGTTCACGCTCCTCCCGGAGGAAAGGCAGGTCGTGGCTACACCTTC. Encoded protein: CAISVHAPPGGKAGRGYTF.

This clonotype has a single count. It is unclear where the CDR3 begins or ends on the DNA, so no DNA is shown, and the CDR3 is as TCRdb lists it. The chain couples TRBV5-1 to TRBJ2-3; TRBD1, the table's D call, lacks a check against the DNA. Termini included, the CDR3 measures 16 amino acids. Per germline, CDR1 SGHRS and CDR2 YFSETQ. Here the CDR3 reads CASSSSGGPSTDTQYF.

Only a few counts were recorded for this clonotype. This chain's CDR3 is CASSTVGRARDEQFF. As DNA, the CDR3 is TGTGCCAGCTCCACGGTGGGCAGGGCGAGGGATGAGCAGTTCTTC. V is TRBV18 and J is TRBJ2-1, with D perhaps being TRBD1 or TRBD2 (5 bases each). The CDR3 loop spans 15 amino acids. From germline, CDR1 is KGHSH and CDR2 LQKENI. V dropped 6 bases and J dropped 8 bases, with 20 bases sitting between them.